Each of the 29 T cell receptor beta chains below was sequenced from the same sample in a study of CD8 T cells in ankylosing spondylitis. MiXCR, applied by TCRdb to the 5' RACE reads, yields one record per CDR3 protein. Of approximately 350,000 distinct CDR3 sequences in the sample, about 15% were seen once. Sequenced: blood, either unsorted or a sorted T cell fraction (not recorded which). These receptors all stem from a male donor with ankylosing spondylitis or in good health (not recorded which).

CDR3 sequence (DNA): TGCAGTGCTAGCATCCTCCGGGAGACCCAGTACTTC. This gives the protein CSASILRETQYF. The rearrangement joins TRBV20-1 to TRBJ2-5; D gene unclear. Trimming left V 3 bases short and J 5 bases short, with 10 bases between. Germline V gives CDR1 DFQATT, CDR2 SNEGSKA (reference sequence). The CDR3 is 12 amino acids.

This chain joins TRBV24-1 and TRBJ1-4; no definite D call. Germline V lookup: CDR1 KGHDR, CDR2 SFDVKD. Trimming removed 5 bases at V and 0 bases at J, with 15 bases between. The CDR3 consists of 17 residues. CDR3 loop: CATSVKVLPSTNEKLFF. The CDR3 nucleotides are TGTGCCACCAGTGTAAAGGTCCTACCTTCAACTAATGAAAAACTGTTTTTT.

This clonotype has more than one count but fewer than ten. The chain recombines TRBV5-1 with TRBJ2-3; weak D call: TRBD1 (6 bases). The CDR3 totals 15 residues. V gave up 3 bases and J gave up 0 bases, with 11 bases separating them. Germline-derived CDR1 and CDR2 are SGHRS and YFSETQ. The CDR3 DNA is TGCGCCAGCAGCTGGACAGCTTCTAGCACAGATACGCAGTATTTT. Protein sequence: CASSWTASSTDTQYF.

This chain uses TRBV5-1 with TRBJ2-3; 10 nucleotides line up with TRBD2. Unmatched junction bases numbered 7, after V lost 4 bases and J lost 2 bases. Germline V gene lookup returns CDR1 SGHRS and CDR2 YFSETQ. CDR3 length equals 16 residues. This CDR3 reads CASSVSGRPNTDTQYF. The CDR3 coding sequence is TGCGCCAGCAGCGTTAGCGGGAGGCCTAACACAGATACGCAGTATTTT. The complete variable domain, with remaining parts taken from reference TRBV5-1 and TRBJ2-3, reads KAGVTQTPRYLIKTRGQQVTLSCSPISGHRSVSWYQQTPGQGLQFLFEYFSETQRNKGNFPGRFSGRQFSNSRSEMNVSTLELGDSALYLCASSVSGRPNTDTQYFGPGTRLTVL.

This clonotype was counted many times. The rearrangement uses TRBV12-3 or TRBV12-4 and TRBJ1-4, with 10 bases aligning to TRBD1. This CDR3 is built from 14 residues. After removal of 6 bases from V and 8 bases from J, the junction contained 6 bases not matched to a gene. CDR3 DNA sequence: TGTGCCAGCAGATCGACAGGGGGCTTGGAAAAACTGTTTTTT. As protein: CASRSTGGLEKLFF.

This chain links TRBV20-1 with TRBJ1-1; no definite D call. Germline lookup yields CDR1 DFQATT and CDR2 SNEGSKA (reference sequence). V gave up 6 bases and J gave up 3 bases, with 14 bases separating them. The CDR3 has 13 residues. The CDR3 loop reads CSANARADTEAFF. CDR3 bases: TGCAGTGCGAACGCTAGGGCGGACACTGAAGCTTTCTTT.

The chain has TRBV30 and TRBJ1-1, with D perhaps matching TRBD1 (5 bases). The CDR3 is 13 residues long. Trimming left V 3 bases short and J 0 bases short, with 8 bases between. Germline V gene sequence: CDR1 GTSNPN, CDR2 SVGIG (reference sequence). The CDR3 region has the DNA TGTGCCTGGAGGGGGGACCTGAACACTGAAGCTTTCTTT. This codes for CAWRGDLNTEAFF.

The gene calls are TRBV20-1 and TRBJ1-1; D possibly corresponds to TRBD1 (5 bases). CDR3 size: 14 residues. CDR1 is DFQATT, CDR2 SNEGSKA, per germline (reference sequence). V lost 1 base, J lost 5 bases, and 14 bases lay in between. The CDR3, as DNA: TGCAGTGCTAGAGGGGGCCCCACGGGGACTGAAGCTTTCTTT. It specifies CSARGGPTGTEAFF.

This clonotype was picked up a small number of times. The rearrangement links TRBV12-3 or TRBV12-4 to TRBJ1-5; possible D gene TRBD1, 5 bases. Trimming removed 5 bases at V and 8 bases at J, with 19 bases between. The CDR3 sequence is 15 residues long. CDR3 sequence (DNA): TGTGCCAGCAGTCCCCGAGGGGACGGGTCGGAGCCCCAGCATTTT. Encoded protein: CASSPRGDGSEPQHF.

This clonotype was seen a few times. The chain uses TRBV4-2 and TRBJ1-4; 7 bases line up with TRBD1. The junction had 4 bases not matched to a gene; V was cut back by 5 bases and J by 1 base. Germline assignment: CDR1 LGHNA and CDR2 YNFKEQ. CDR3 length: 15 amino acids. The DNA for the CDR3 is TGTGCCAGCAGCTCACGGGACAGAACTAATGAAAAACTGTTTTTT. This sequence encodes CASSSRDRTNEKLFF.

This sequence joins TRBV5-1 and TRBJ1-1, with a tentative D call TRBD1 (6 bases). This CDR3 contains 16 residues. Germline V CDR1 and CDR2: SGHRS, YFSETQ. Trimming removed 4 bases at V and 3 bases at J, with 19 bases between. The CDR3 DNA follows: TGCGCCAGCAGCGACCCCAGGGGAGGAGGGGACACTGAAGCTTTCTTT. It encodes CASSDPRGGGDTEAFF.

The table lists this clonotype with a few counts. This rearrangement joins TRBV5-1 to TRBJ2-3; TRBD1 agrees at 8 bases. V lost 4 bases, J lost 4 bases, and 5 bases stayed unmatched. Per the germline V gene, CDR1 is SGHRS and CDR2 is YFSETQ. The CDR3 is 14 amino acids. CDR3 bases: TGCGCCAGCAGCCCGGACAGGGACGCAGATACGCAGTATTTT. Translated: CASSPDRDADTQYF.

This clonotype has at least ten counts. The CDR3 DNA reads as TGTGCCAGCAGCGGCGACAGGGGAAACTATGGCTACACCTTC. Its protein product is CASSGDRGNYGYTF. The rearrangement uses TRBV14 and TRBJ1-2; 8 bases fit TRBD1. The CDR3 length is 14 residues. V gave up 5 bases and J gave up 2 bases; unmatched junction bases: 4. Germline CDR1 SGHDN, CDR2 FVKESK.

This clonotype was recorded a few times. The chain employs TRBV4-1 and TRBJ1-2, with D uncertain. Germline V gene sequence: CDR1 MGHRA, CDR2 YSYEKL. The CDR3 is 16 residues long. V lost 0 bases and J lost 4, with 15 bases in between. The CDR3 loop is CASSQEAGFPLYGYTF. The CDR3 nucleotides are TGCGCCAGCAGCCAAGAAGCGGGGTTCCCCCTCTATGGCTACACCTTC.

This clonotype was seen a few times. The gene calls are TRBV12-3 or TRBV12-4 and TRBJ2-2; 9 bases fit TRBD1. V gave up 5 bases and J gave up 1 base; unmatched junction bases: 5. The length of the CDR3 is 16 residues. DNA of the CDR3: TGTGCCAGCAGTATCCGACAGGGGGGGAACACCGGGGAGCTGTTTTTT. Translated: CASSIRQGGNTGELFF.

This clonotype was seen at least ten times. The chain is built from TRBV2 and TRBJ1-1; D is uncertain. Germline V gene lookup returns CDR1 SNHLY and CDR2 FYNNEI. The V end lost 4 bases, the J end lost 5 bases, and 8 bases lay between the germline ends. This CDR3 spans 12 amino acids. For the CDR3, the DNA is TGTGCCAGCAGTGTGGAGGGAACTGAAGCTTTCTTT. Encoded protein: CASSVEGTEAFF.

This clonotype has at least ten counts. The chain carries TRBV12-3 or TRBV12-4 and TRBJ2-1; TRBD2 matches at 9 bases. After removal of 3 bases from V and 4 bases from J, the junction contained 7 bases not matched to a gene. This CDR3 comprises 16 residues. The CDR3 DNA is TGTGCCAGCAGTTTTTTTGCGACTAGCGGATACAATGAGCAGTTCTTC. This sequence encodes CASSFFATSGYNEQFF.

The rearrangement links TRBV12-3 or TRBV12-4 to TRBJ2-4; D possibly corresponds to TRBD1 (6 bases). This CDR3 comprises 13 residues. V was shortened by 6 bases and J by 6 bases, with 12 bases between the two germline ends. CDR3 sequence (DNA): TGTGCCAGCAGGGCGACAGGCGGAAACATTCAGTACTTC. Protein: CASRATGGNIQYF.

This rearrangement joins TRBV6-6 to TRBJ1-1, with D unclear. This CDR3 is 11 amino acids long. V lost 7 bases and J lost 1, with 4 bases in between. Germline CDR1 MNHNY, CDR2 SVGAGI (reference sequence). The CDR3 DNA is TGTGCCAGCACCCAGAACACTGAAGCTTTCTTT. Protein sequence: CASTQNTEAFF.

This chain connects TRBV15 to TRBJ1-5; 9 nucleotides agree with TRBD1. The V and J ends lost 6 bases and 2 bases, in that order; junction bases with no gene match: 5. The CDR3 is 15 residues long. The V gene's germline CDR1 is LNHNV and CDR2 YYDKDF (reference sequence). The CDR3 DNA reads as TGTGCCACCAGGGGGGACAGGGATGGCAATCAGCCCCAGCATTTT. Translation: CATRGDRDGNQPQHF.

The V and J genes are TRBV20-1 and TRBJ1-4; 11 bases line up with TRBD1. The CDR3 runs to 14 residues. Germline V gives CDR1 DFQATT, CDR2 SNEGSKA (reference sequence). V was clipped by 5 bases and J by 8 bases; unmatched bases: 7. CDR3 protein: CSAVGQGAREKLFF. The CDR3 DNA is TGCAGTGCTGTAGGACAGGGGGCTCGGGAAAAACTGTTTTTT.

This clonotype occurred many times. Germline is not matched at one junction end, which may reflect a read error. The genes are TRBV5-1 and TRBJ2-5, with 7 bases aligning to TRBD2. Germline V gene sequence: CDR1 SGHRS, CDR2 YFSETQ. The CDR3 sequence is 13 residues long. In nucleotides, the CDR3 is TGTGCCAGCAGCCGGACTAGCCAAGAGACCCAGTACTTC. The encoded protein is CASSRTSQETQYF.

This clonotype was seen only a few times. The genes are TRBV21-1 and TRBJ1-2; TRBD1 is the table's D call and was not checked against the DNA. TRBV21-1 is termed a pseudogene. The CDR3 covers 15 residues. CDR3 region: CASSKTEGGAIGYTF. Here the CDR3 DNA reads TGTGCCAGCAGCAAGACGGAAGGGGGCGCGATTGGCTACACCTTC.

This clonotype was detected ten times or more. Sequence at one end of the junction differs from germline and may be a read error. This sequence joins TRBV3-1 and TRBJ2-5; TRBD1 aligns across 7 bases. The CDR3 is 15 residues long. Germline V lookup: CDR1 LGHDT, CDR2 YNNKEL (reference sequence). CDR3 residues: CASSQDPRGQETQYF. CDR3 coding DNA: TGCGCCAGCAGCCAAGATCCCAGGGGGCAAGAGACCCAGTACTTC.

The chain links TRBV20-1 to TRBJ2-4, with D uncertain. Trimming cost V 0 bases and J 4 bases, with 19 bases left between them. CDR3 size: 17 residues. Germline CDR1 and CDR2: DFQATT and SNEGSKA (reference sequence). The CDR3 here is CSARDVLDLGLKNIQYF. The CDR3 DNA sequence: TGCAGTGCTAGAGATGTGCTAGATCTAGGCCTGAAAAACATTCAGTACTTC.

The CDR3 is CATSDRGQGGADTQYF. In DNA form, the CDR3 reads TGTGCCACCAGTGATCGGGGGCAGGGGGGCGCAGATACGCAGTATTTT. V gene TRBV24-1 combines with J gene TRBJ2-3, with D tentatively TRBD1 (7 bases). The CDR3 is 16 residues long. The V and J ends lost 3 bases and 4 bases respectively, with 16 bases between them. Germline loops: CDR1 KGHDR, CDR2 SFDVKD.

This clonotype was picked up a small number of times. This chain connects TRBV6-1 to TRBJ1-5; D not resolved. The CDR3 length is 16 residues. Germline V gene sequence: CDR1 MNHNS, CDR2 SASEGT. Trimming removed 0 bases from V and 3 bases from J, with 12 bases in between. CDR3 DNA sequence: TGTGCCAGCAGTGAAGCGATGGGAGAAACCAATCAGCCCCAGCATTTT. Translating it yields CASSEAMGETNQPQHF.

This clonotype occurred a few times. The chain joins TRBV7-2 to TRBJ2-5; 12 positions match TRBD2. CDR1 and CDR2 from the germline V gene are SGHTA and FQGNSA. This CDR3 comprises 16 residues. The junction had 3 bases not matched to a gene; V was cut back by 1 base and J by 3 bases. CDR3 protein: CASSLVLAGGKETQYF. In DNA form, the CDR3 reads TGTGCCAGCAGCTTAGTGCTAGCGGGGGGGAAAGAGACCCAGTACTTC.

This clonotype was observed a handful of times. CDR3 DNA sequence: TGTGCCAGCAGCTTACAGGGGGCTAGGGAGCAGTACTTC. Translating it yields CASSLQGAREQYF. V and J are TRBV11-2 and TRBJ2-7, with 8 bases identical to TRBD1. V shed 2 bases and J 7 bases; nucleotides not matched to a gene: 4. Germline V gene lookup returns CDR1 SGHAT and CDR2 FQNNGV. The CDR3 extends over 13 amino acids.